The rows below give T cell receptor beta chains drawn from one sample of a study of response to subunit inactivated influenza vaccine. TCRdb redid the calling of the RT-PCR reads with MiXCR, one entry per CDR3 protein. The sample consists of roughly 760,000 distinct CDR3 sequences, approximately 21% of them appearing once. Sequences were derived from PBMCs from blood, sampled approximately 5 days after vaccination. The receptors were sampled from a man in his fifties or sixties who received an inactivated influenza vaccine. The CDR3 runs from the conserved cysteine through the conserved F or W.

CDR3: CAWSVPGQLNSPLHF; V: TRBV30; length: 15
CDR3: CASSFRVAYNSPLHF; V: TRBV7-2; length: 15
CDR3: CASSEFMSSYNEQFF; V: TRBV9; length: 15
CDR3: CASSHRVGEQFF; V: TRBV7-2; length: 12
CDR3: CASSPTTSRGSYQETQYF; V: TRBV3-1; length: 18
CDR3: CSAPDRANEQFF; V: TRBV20-1; length: 12
CDR3: CASSLDQGGMNTEAFF; V: TRBV5-1; length: 16
CDR3: CSVEDRGGGFGQYF; V: TRBV29-1; length: 14
CDR3: CASENYGGTEAFF; V: TRBV12-3/TRBV12-4; length: 13
CDR3: CASSNQGTGAYEQYF; V: TRBV18; length: 15
CDR3: CASSPFVGQGTSGANVLTF; V: TRBV14; length: 19
CDR3: CASSFNSKETQYF; V: TRBV7-2; length: 13
CDR3: CASSQAWDSSYEQYF; V: TRBV3-1; length: 15
CDR3: CASSLAGTGGFNEQFF; V: TRBV5-1; length: 16
CDR3: CSAAGPRNEQFF; V: TRBV29-1; length: 12
CDR3: CASSESGGMYEKLFF; V: TRBV7-6; length: 15
CDR3: CASSHNGWGSSYEQYF; V: TRBV14; length: 16
CDR3: CSARDSQREYPNEQFF; V: TRBV20-1; length: 16
CDR3: CASRSASNQPQHF; V: TRBV4-2; length: 13
CDR3: CASSRAGVTADTQYF; V: TRBV28; length: 15
CDR3: CAGSPRGTGELFF; V: TRBV7-2; length: 13
CDR3: CSARSAGATDTQYF; V: TRBV20-1; length: 14
CDR3: CASSLIGGPEQYF; V: TRBV12-3/TRBV12-4; length: 13
CDR3: CASSPRVTGTGNTEAFF; V: TRBV7-8; length: 17
CDR3: CSAMRGSSLSKLFF; V: TRBV20-1; length: 14
CDR3: CASSPGVGRVNYGYTF; V: TRBV7-8; length: 16
CDR3: CSARDPLFPYYGYTF; V: TRBV20-1; length: 15
CDR3: CASSPQTRNNEQFF; V: TRBV4-1; length: 14
CDR3: CASSFLGPSEAFF; V: TRBV27; length: 13
CDR3: CASSQGWTLNSPLHF; V: TRBV5-1; length: 15
CDR3: CSVDNTGALGSEQYF; V: TRBV29-1; length: 15
CDR3: CASSFISSRSSYNEQFF; V: TRBV5-1; length: 17
CDR3: CASSPRVSRGTDTQYF; V: TRBV18; length: 16
CDR3: CASSQDRGLAGAKREFF; V: TRBV4-2; length: 17
CDR3: CASSWTGTQTQYF; V: TRBV5-5; length: 13
CDR3: CASSLTVAGALTDTQYF; V: TRBV7-2; length: 17
CDR3: CASSLRPWTGGFSNQPQHF; V: TRBV11-2; length: 19
CDR3: CSVTGGGTEAFF; V: TRBV29-1; length: 12
CDR3: CSAQGGATNYGYTF; V: TRBV29-1; length: 14
CDR3: CASSLRGGGADTQYF; V: TRBV7-2; length: 15